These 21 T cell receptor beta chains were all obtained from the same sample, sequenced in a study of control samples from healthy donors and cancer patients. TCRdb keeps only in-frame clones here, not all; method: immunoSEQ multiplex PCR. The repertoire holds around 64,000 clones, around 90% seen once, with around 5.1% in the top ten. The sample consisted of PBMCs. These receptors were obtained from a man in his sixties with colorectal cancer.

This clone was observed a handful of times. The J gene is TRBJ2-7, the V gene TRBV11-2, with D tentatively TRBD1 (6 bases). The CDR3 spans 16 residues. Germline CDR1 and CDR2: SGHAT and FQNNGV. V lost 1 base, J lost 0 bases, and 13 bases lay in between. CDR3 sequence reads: CASSLGTGSSSYEQYF. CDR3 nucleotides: TGTGCCAGCAGCTTAGGAACAGGGAGCAGCTCCTACGAGCAGTACTTC. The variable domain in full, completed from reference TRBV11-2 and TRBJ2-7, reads EAGVAQSPRYKIIEKRQSVAFWCNPISGHATLYWYQQILGQGPKLLIQFQNNGVVDDSQLPKDRFSAERLKGVDSTLKIQPAKLEDSAVYLCASSLGTGSSSYEQYFGPGTRLTVT.

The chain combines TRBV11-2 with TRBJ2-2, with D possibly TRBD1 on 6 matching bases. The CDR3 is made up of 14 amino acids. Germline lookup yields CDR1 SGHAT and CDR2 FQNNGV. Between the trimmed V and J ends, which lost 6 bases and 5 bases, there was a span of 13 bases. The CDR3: CASRPTGPTGELFF. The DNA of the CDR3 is TGTGCCAGCAGACCGACAGGACCGACCGGGGAGCTGTTTTTT.

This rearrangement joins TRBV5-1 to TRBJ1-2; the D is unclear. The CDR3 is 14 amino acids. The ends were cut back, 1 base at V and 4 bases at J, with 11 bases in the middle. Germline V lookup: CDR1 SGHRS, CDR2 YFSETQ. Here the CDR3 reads CASSLSEPLYGYTF. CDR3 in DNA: TGCGCCAGCAGCTTGTCGGAGCCACTCTATGGCTACACCTTC.

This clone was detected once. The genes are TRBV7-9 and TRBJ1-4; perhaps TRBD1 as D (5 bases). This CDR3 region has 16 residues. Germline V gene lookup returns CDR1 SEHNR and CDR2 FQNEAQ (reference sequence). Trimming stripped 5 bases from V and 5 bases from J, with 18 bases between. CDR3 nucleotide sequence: TGTGCCAGCAGCGGGAGGACTGGGGGGGAGAATGAAAAACTGTTTTTT. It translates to CASSGRTGGENEKLFF.

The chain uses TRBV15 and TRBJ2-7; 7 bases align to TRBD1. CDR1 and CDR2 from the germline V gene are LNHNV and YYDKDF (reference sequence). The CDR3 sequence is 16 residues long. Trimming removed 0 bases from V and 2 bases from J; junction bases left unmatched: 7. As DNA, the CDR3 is TGTGCCACCAGCAGAGAAGGGGGCGCGGCTACCTACGAGCAGTACTTC. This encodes CATSREGGAATYEQYF.

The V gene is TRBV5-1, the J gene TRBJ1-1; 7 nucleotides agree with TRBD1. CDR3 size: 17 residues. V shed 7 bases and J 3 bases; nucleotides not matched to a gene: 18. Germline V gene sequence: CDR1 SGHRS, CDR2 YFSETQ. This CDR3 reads CASSVGAGGFWDTEAFF. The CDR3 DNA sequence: TGCGCCAGCTCCGTCGGGGCAGGGGGTTTTTGGGACACTGAAGCTTTCTTT.

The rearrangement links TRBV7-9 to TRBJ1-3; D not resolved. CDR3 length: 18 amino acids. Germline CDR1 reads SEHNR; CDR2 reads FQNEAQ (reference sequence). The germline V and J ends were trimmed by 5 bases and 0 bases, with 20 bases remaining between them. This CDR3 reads CASSHEPRVTLSGNTIYF. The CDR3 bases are TGTGCCAGCAGCCACGAACCACGGGTCACACTCTCTGGAAACACCATATATTTT. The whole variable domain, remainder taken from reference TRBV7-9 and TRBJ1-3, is DTGVSQNPRHKITKRGQNVTFRCDPISEHNRLYWYRQTLGQGPEFLTYFQNEAQLEKSRLLSDRFSAERPKGSFSTLEIQRTEQGDSAMYLCASSHEPRVTLSGNTIYFGEGSWLTVV.

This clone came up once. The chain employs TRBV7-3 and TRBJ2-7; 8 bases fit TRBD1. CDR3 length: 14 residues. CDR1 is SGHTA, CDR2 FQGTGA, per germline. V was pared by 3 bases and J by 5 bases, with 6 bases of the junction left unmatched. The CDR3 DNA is TGTGCCAGCAGCTTGGGTACAGGGGGGAACGAGCAGTACTTC. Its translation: CASSLGTGGNEQYF.

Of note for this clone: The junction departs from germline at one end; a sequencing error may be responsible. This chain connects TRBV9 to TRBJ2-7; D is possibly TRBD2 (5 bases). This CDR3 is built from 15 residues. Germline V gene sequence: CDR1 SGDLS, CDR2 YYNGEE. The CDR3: CASSVGQRWDYGQYF. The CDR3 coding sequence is TGTGCCAGCAGCGTAGGGCAGCGGTGGGATTACGGGCAGTACTTC.

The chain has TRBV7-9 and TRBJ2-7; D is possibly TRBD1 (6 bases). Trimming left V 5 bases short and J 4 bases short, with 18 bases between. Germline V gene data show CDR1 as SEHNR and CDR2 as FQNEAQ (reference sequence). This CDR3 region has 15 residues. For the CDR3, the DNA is TGTGCCAGCAGCCAGCCGTCGACAGGCCATTACGAGCAGTACTTC. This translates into CASSQPSTGHYEQYF.

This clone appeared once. CDR3: CASSVAPGAGLYEQYF. DNA for the CDR3: TGTGCCAGCAGCGTAGCACCAGGAGCGGGTCTCTACGAGCAGTACTTC. The J gene is TRBJ2-7, the V gene TRBV9; weak D call: TRBD2 (6 bases). In germline, CDR1 is SGDLS, CDR2 YYNGEE. The CDR3 is 16 residues long. V lost 0 bases and J 3 bases, leaving 16 bases between the germline ends.

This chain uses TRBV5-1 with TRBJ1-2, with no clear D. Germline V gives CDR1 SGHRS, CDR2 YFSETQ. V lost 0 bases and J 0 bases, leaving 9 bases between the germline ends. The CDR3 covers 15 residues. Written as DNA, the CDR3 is TGCGCCAGCAGCTTGGGGACGCTGACTAACTATGGCTACACCTTC. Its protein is CASSLGTLTNYGYTF. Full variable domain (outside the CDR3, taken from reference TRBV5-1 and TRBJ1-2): KAGVTQTPRYLIKTRGQQVTLSCSPISGHRSVSWYQQTPGQGLQFLFEYFSETQRNKGNFPGRFSGRQFSNSRSEMNVSTLELGDSALYLCASSLGTLTNYGYTFGSGTRLTVV.

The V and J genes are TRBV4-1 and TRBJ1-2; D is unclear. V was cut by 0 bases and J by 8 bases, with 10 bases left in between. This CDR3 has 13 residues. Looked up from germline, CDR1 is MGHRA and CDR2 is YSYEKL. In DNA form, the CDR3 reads TGCGCCAGCAGCCAAGATTTCAGGTTGGGCTACACCTTC. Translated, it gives CASSQDFRLGYTF.

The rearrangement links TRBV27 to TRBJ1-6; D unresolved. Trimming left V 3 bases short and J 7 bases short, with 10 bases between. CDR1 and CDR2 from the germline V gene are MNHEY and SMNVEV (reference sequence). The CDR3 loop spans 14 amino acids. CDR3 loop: CASSFGNRNSPLHF. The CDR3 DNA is TGTGCCAGCAGTTTTGGGAATAGGAATTCACCCCTCCACTTT.

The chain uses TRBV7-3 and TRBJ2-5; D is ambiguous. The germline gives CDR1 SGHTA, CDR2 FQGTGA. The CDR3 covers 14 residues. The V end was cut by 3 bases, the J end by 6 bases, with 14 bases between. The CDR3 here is CASSLTPGAQTQYF. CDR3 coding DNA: TGTGCCAGCAGCTTGACCCCGGGCGCGCAGACCCAGTACTTC.

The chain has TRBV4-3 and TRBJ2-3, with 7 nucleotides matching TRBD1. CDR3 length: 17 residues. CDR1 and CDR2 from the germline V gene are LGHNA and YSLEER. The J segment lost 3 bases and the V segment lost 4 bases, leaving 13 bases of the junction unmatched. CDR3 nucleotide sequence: TGCGCCAGCAGCCCGCGGATAGAGGGGGCGAAAACAGATACGCAGTATTTT. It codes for CASSPRIEGAKTDTQYF.

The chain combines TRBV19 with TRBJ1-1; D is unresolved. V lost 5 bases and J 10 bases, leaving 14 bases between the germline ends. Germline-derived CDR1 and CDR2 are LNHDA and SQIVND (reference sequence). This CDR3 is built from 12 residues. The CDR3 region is CASSSSGKRAFF. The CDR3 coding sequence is TGTGCCAGTAGTTCCTCGGGGAAAAGAGCTTTCTTT.

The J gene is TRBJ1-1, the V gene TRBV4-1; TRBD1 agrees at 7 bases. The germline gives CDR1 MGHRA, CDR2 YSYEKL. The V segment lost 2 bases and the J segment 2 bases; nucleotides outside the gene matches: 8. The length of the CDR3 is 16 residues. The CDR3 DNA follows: TGCGCCAGCAGCCAAACTCAGACAGGGACAAACACTGAAGCTTTCTTT. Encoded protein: CASSQTQTGTNTEAFF.

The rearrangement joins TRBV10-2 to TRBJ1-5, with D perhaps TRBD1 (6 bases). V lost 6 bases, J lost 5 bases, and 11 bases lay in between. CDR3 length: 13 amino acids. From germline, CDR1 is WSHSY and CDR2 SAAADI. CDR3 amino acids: CASRGDTYQPQHF. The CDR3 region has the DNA TGCGCCAGCAGAGGGGACACATATCAGCCCCAGCATTTT.

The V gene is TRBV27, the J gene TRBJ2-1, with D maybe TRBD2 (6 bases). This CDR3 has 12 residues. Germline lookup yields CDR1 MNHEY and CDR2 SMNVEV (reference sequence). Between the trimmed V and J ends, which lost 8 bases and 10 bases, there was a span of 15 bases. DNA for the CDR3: TGTGCCAGCGAATCGCGGGGTTACGAGCAGTTCTTC. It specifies CASESRGYEQFF.

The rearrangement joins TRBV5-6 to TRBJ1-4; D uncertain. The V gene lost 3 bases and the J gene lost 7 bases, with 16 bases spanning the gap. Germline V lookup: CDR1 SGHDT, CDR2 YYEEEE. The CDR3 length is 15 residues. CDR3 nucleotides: TGTGCCAGCAGCTCGCCGACCCTCGGTGGTGAAAAACTGTTTTTT. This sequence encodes CASSSPTLGGEKLFF.